Following are 22 T cell receptor beta chains from one sample sequenced in a study of OX40 agonist ivuxolimab in advanced cancers. Produced via immunoSEQ multiplex PCR; TCRdb's table is partial and in-frame only. The sample carries some 42,000 clones, 82% recorded once. The sequenced sample was CD4+ or CD8+ T cells sorted from blood, obtained in a trial of the OX40 agonist ivuxolimab. Receptors were obtained from an adult with an advanced solid tumor such as melanoma, head and neck, liver or kidney cancer.

In nucleotides, the CDR3 is TGTGCCAGCAGCCGGGACAGGGGATCAGAGACCCAGTACTTC. Translation: CASSRDRGSETQYF. The rearrangement uses TRBV5-4 and TRBJ2-5, with 10 bases that match TRBD1. Trimming took 4 bases from V and 4 from J; bases not matched to a gene: 4. Germline V gene sequence: CDR1 SGHNT, CDR2 YYREEE (reference sequence). CDR3 length equals 14 residues.

The gene calls are TRBV6-4 and TRBJ2-5; the match to TRBD1 covers 7 bases. This CDR3 has 18 amino acids. With 0 bases clipped from V and 5 bases from J, the junction kept 15 bases outside the gene matches. CDR1 is MRHNA, CDR2 SNTAGT, per germline. The CDR3 loop reads CASSDSARQGRHGETQYF. CDR3 DNA: TGTGCCAGCAGTGACTCGGCCCGACAGGGACGCCACGGGGAGACCCAGTACTTC.

The V gene is TRBV11-2, the J gene TRBJ2-3; 9 nucleotides agree with TRBD2. Trimming took 5 bases from V and 0 from J; bases not matched to a gene: 3. Germline V gene sequence: CDR1 SGHAT, CDR2 FQNNGV. This CDR3 region has 15 residues. Here the CDR3 reads CASSASGASTDTQYF. The CDR3 DNA reads TGTGCCAGCAGCGCTAGCGGGGCTAGCACAGATACGCAGTATTTT.

The CDR3 DNA sequence: TGTGCCAGCAGTTCAGACAGAAGCACAGATACGCAGTATTTT. Translation: CASSSDRSTDTQYF. The chain employs TRBV28 and TRBJ2-3; weak D call: TRBD1 (5 bases). V dropped 4 bases and J dropped 0 bases, with 8 bases sitting between them. The CDR3 runs 14 residues. Per germline, CDR1 MDHEN and CDR2 SYDVKM.

The CDR3, as DNA: TGTGCCAGTGGGCTCGTCAGGACTAGCGGGGAGCTGTTTTTT. It codes for CASGLVRTSGELFF. The chain is built from TRBV19 and TRBJ2-2; 7 bases match TRBD2. CDR1 LNHDA and CDR2 SQIVND come from the germline V gene (reference sequence). The CDR3 sequence is 14 residues long. Unmatched junction bases numbered 10, after V lost 8 bases and J lost 7 bases.

The chain carries TRBV11-2 and TRBJ2-1; TRBD2 might be the D (6 bases). Germline V CDR1 and CDR2: SGHAT, FQNNGV. The CDR3 runs to 14 residues. V lost 5 bases, J lost 10 bases, and 18 bases lay in between. CDR3 sequence (DNA): TGTGCCAGCAGCCTGGGACTCGAATTTAGAGAGCAGTTCTTC. Translating it yields CASSLGLEFREQFF.

The chain combines TRBV2 with TRBJ1-6; D unclear. Germline V CDR1 and CDR2: SNHLY, FYNNEI. V was trimmed by 3 bases and J by 7 bases, leaving 13 bases between them. The CDR3 sequence is 15 residues long. In DNA form, the CDR3 reads TGTGCCAGCAGTGACTACGTGATGGAGAATTCACCCCTCCACTTT. It yields the protein CASSDYVMENSPLHF.

By share of the sample, this clone is large. J is TRBJ1-6 and V is TRBV7-9; possibly TRBD1 for D (5 bases). The V end was cut by 4 bases, the J end by 0 bases, with 13 bases between. Germline values: CDR1 SEHNR, CDR2 FQNEAQ (reference sequence). The CDR3 contains 17 residues. The DNA for the CDR3 is TGTGCCAGCAGCTCCCAGACAGTTAGCTCCTATAATTCACCCCTCCACTTT. Translation gives CASSSQTVSSYNSPLHF.

This CDR3 is CASSPRQGMNTEAFF. As DNA, the CDR3 is TGTGCCAGTAGTCCACGACAGGGAATGAACACTGAAGCTTTCTTT. The chain couples TRBV19 to TRBJ1-1; 7 nucleotides match TRBD1. In germline, CDR1 is LNHDA, CDR2 SQIVND (reference sequence). The CDR3 consists of 15 residues. V trimming: 5 bases; J trimming: 0 bases; junction bases outside the gene matches: 6.

The gene calls are TRBV7-9 and TRBJ2-1; the D gene is possibly TRBD1 (6 bases). With 6 bases removed from V and 8 bases from J, the gap between germline ends came to 23 bases. Germline assignment: CDR1 SEHNR and CDR2 FQNEAQ (reference sequence). The CDR3 runs 16 residues. For the CDR3, the DNA is TGTGCCAGCAGTCTCTTCAGGGGACCCCGATCTGATGAGCAGTTCTTC. It codes for CASSLFRGPRSDEQFF.

This sequence joins TRBV4-3 and TRBJ2-7; D tentatively reads TRBD1 or TRBD2 (5 bases each). V was clipped by 1 base and J by 2 bases, with 18 bases between them. The CDR3 runs to 17 residues. Looked up from germline, CDR1 is LGHNA and CDR2 is YSLEER. CDR3 in amino acids: CASSQATGRGSTYEQYF. The CDR3 DNA follows: TGCGCCAGCAGCCAAGCCACGGGACGGGGCAGTACCTACGAGCAGTACTTC.

The CDR3 loop reads CASYLGAEAFF. The CDR3 DNA is TGTGCCAGTTATTTGGGGGCTGAAGCTTTCTTT. The chain links TRBV6-6 to TRBJ1-1; tentative D call: TRBD1 (5 bases). This CDR3 is 11 amino acids long. Per germline, CDR1 MNHNY and CDR2 SVGAGI (reference sequence). Trimming shortened V by 9 bases and J by 6 bases, and 11 bases separated the two germline ends.

The rearrangement uses TRBV28 and TRBJ1-6, with D unresolved. Trimming removed 5 bases at V and 0 bases at J, with 8 bases between. Germline V gene data show CDR1 as MDHEN and CDR2 as SYDVKM. The CDR3 runs 15 residues. CDR3 residues: CASSPRSSYNSPLHF. DNA of the CDR3: TGTGCCAGCAGTCCGAGGAGCTCCTATAATTCACCCCTCCACTTT.

This clone was seen a few times. The rearrangement joins TRBV5-6 to TRBJ2-7, with D uncertain. In germline, CDR1 is SGHDT, CDR2 YYEEEE. The CDR3 loop spans 16 amino acids. V lost 4 bases to trimming and J lost 3 bases, with 20 bases between them. DNA of the CDR3: TGTGCCAGCAGCCTACCCTGGCCGTCCGGCGGCTACGAGCAGTACTTC. Translating gives CASSLPWPSGGYEQYF.

The genes are TRBV28 and TRBJ2-1, with D possibly matching TRBD2 (7 bases). CDR3 length: 14 residues. Between the trimmed V and J ends, which lost 5 bases and 8 bases, there was a span of 16 bases. Germline V gene lookup returns CDR1 MDHEN and CDR2 SYDVKM. The CDR3 sequence is CASSTLLGGDEQFF. CDR3 coding DNA: TGTGCCAGCAGTACCTTGTTAGGGGGGGATGAGCAGTTCTTC.

Points on this clone: The junction shows a germline mismatch at one end, possibly a read error. The V call is TRBV7-7, the J call TRBJ2-5; D possibly matches TRBD1 or TRBD2 (5 bases each). Germline V gives CDR1 SSHAT, CDR2 FNYEAQ (reference sequence). This CDR3 has 13 residues. The CDR3 loop reads CASSLMGDETQYF. Here the CDR3 DNA reads TGTGCTAGCAGCTTAATGGGGGATGAGACCCAGTACTTC.

The chain links TRBV7-8 to TRBJ1-2; D gene ambiguous. The V and J ends lost 2 bases and 3 bases respectively, with 7 bases between them. This CDR3 contains 13 residues. Germline V lookup: CDR1 SGHVS, CDR2 FQNEAQ. CDR3 sequence reads: CASSLYTDYGYTF. For the CDR3, the DNA is TGTGCCAGCAGCTTATACACCGACTATGGCTACACCTTC.

The gene calls are TRBV29-1 and TRBJ1-5, with 8 bases identical to TRBD1. This CDR3 has 14 amino acids. Germline CDR1 SQVTM, CDR2 ANQGSEA. With 5 bases clipped from V and 2 bases from J, the junction kept 5 bases outside the gene matches. CDR3 nucleotide sequence: TGCAGCGTTCCACAGGACAGGGGCAATCAGCCCCAGCATTTT. It yields the protein CSVPQDRGNQPQHF.

This clone ranks as medium-sized. The chain recombines TRBV2 with TRBJ1-5; unclear D gene. Germline lookup yields CDR1 SNHLY and CDR2 FYNNEI. V was trimmed by 4 bases and J by 3 bases, leaving 10 bases between them. The CDR3 is 14 residues long. CDR3 DNA: TGTGCCAGCAGTGGCTACACCAACAATCAGCCCCAGCATTTT. Translation: CASSGYTNNQPQHF. The full variable domain, with the rest looked up from reference TRBV2 and TRBJ1-5, is EPEVTQTPSHQVTQMGQEVILRCVPISNHLYFYWYRQILGQKVEFLVSFYNNEISEKSEIFDDQFSVERPDGSNFTLKIRSTKLEDSAMYFCASSGYTNNQPQHFGDGTRLSIL.

The rearrangement uses TRBV7-3 and TRBJ2-3; TRBD2 might be the D (6 bases). V lost 0 bases to trimming and J lost 0 bases, with 13 bases between them. CDR3 length: 17 amino acids. The germline gives CDR1 SGHTA, CDR2 FQGTGA. CDR3 protein: CASSLTPPGTSTDTQYF. CDR3 DNA sequence: TGTGCCAGCAGCTTAACCCCGCCAGGGACTAGCACAGATACGCAGTATTTT.

The chain combines TRBV6-6 with TRBJ2-2; D is perhaps TRBD1 or TRBD2 (6 bases each). Trimming left V 6 bases short and J 4 bases short, with 15 bases between. CDR1 and CDR2 from the germline V gene are MNHNY and SVGAGI (reference sequence). The CDR3 runs to 15 residues. The CDR3 sequence: CASSTGGAGTGELFF. The CDR3 region has the DNA TGTGCCAGCAGCACCGGGGGCGCGGGCACCGGGGAGCTGTTTTTT.

The V call is TRBV28, the J call TRBJ2-3; 7 bases are shared with TRBD2. Germline values: CDR1 MDHEN, CDR2 SYDVKM. This CDR3 region has 14 residues. The J segment lost 4 bases and the V segment lost 6 bases, leaving 7 bases of the junction unmatched. The CDR3 DNA reads as TGTGCCAGCAGGGGAGGGCAGCTATCAGATACGCAGTATTTT. This sequence encodes CASRGGQLSDTQYF.